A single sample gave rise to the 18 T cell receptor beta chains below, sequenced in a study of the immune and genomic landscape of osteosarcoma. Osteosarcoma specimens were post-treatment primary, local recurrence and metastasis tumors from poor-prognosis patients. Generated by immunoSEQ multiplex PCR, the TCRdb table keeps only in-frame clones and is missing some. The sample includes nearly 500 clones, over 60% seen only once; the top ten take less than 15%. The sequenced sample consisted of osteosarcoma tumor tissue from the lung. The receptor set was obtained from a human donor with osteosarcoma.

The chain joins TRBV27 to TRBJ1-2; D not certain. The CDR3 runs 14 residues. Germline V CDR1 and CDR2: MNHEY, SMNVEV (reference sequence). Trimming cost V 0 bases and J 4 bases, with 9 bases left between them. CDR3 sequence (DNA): TGTGCCAGCAGTTTATCGAGCTGGGGCTATGGCTACACCTTC. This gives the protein CASSLSSWGYGYTF.

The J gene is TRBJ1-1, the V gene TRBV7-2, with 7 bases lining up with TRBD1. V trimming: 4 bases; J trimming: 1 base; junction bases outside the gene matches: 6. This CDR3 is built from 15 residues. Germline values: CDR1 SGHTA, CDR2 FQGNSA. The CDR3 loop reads CASSYRQGENTEAFF. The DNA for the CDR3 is TGTGCCAGCAGCTACAGACAGGGCGAGAACACTGAAGCTTTCTTT.

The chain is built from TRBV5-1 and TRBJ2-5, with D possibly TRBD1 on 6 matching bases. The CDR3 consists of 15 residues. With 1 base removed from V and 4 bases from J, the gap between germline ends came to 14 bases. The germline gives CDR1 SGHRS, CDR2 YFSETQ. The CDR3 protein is CASSLTGFIGETQYF. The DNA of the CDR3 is TGCGCCAGCAGCTTGACAGGGTTCATCGGAGAGACCCAGTACTTC.

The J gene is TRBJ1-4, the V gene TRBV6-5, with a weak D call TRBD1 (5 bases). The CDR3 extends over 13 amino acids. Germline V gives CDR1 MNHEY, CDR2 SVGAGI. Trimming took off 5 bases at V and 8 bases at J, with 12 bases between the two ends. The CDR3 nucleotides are TGTGCCAGCAGTACCGGGACGAGAGAAAAACTGTTTTTT. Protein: CASSTGTREKLFF.

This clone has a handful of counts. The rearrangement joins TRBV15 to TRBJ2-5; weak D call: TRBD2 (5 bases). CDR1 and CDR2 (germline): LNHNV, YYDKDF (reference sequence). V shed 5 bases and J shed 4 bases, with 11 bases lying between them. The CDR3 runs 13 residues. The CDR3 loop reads CATSVFAGETQYF. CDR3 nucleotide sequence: TGTGCCACCAGCGTGTTCGCGGGAGAGACCCAGTACTTC. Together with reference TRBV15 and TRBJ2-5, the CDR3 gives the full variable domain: DAMVIQNPRYQVTQFGKPVTLSCSQTLNHNVMYWYQQKSSQAPKLLFHYYDKDFNNEADTPDNFQSRRPNTSFCFLDIRSPGLGDTAMYLCATSVFAGETQYFGPGTRLLVL.

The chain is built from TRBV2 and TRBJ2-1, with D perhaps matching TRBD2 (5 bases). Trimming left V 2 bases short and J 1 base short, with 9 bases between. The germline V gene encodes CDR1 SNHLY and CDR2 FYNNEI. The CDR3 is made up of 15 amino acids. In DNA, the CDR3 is TGTGCCAGCAGTGAATCCGAGGGTTCCTACAATGAGCAGTTCTTC. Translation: CASSESEGSYNEQFF.

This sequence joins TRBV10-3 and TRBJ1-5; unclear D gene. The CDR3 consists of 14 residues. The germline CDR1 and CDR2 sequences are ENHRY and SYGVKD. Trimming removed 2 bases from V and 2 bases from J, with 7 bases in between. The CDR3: CAISEKWGNQPQHF. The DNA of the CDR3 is TGTGCCATCAGTGAGAAGTGGGGCAATCAGCCCCAGCATTTT.

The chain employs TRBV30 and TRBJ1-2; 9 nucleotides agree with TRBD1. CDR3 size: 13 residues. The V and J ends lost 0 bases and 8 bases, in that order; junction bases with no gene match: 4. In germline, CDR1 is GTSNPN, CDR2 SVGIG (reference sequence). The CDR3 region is CAWSVRTGEGYTF. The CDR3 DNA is TGTGCCTGGAGTGTTCGGACAGGGGAAGGCTACACCTTC.

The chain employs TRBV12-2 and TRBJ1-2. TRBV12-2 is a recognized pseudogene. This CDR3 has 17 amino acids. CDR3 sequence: CARRGRAGKLLNYGYTF. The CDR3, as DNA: TGTGCAAGACGGGGAAGGGCAGGGAAGCTTCTAAACTATGGCTACACCTTC.

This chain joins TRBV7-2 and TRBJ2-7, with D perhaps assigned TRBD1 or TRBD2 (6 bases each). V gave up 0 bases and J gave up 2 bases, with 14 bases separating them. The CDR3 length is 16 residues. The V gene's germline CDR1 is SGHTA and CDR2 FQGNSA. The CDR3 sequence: CASSLAGSGAPYEQYF. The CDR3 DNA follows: TGTGCCAGCAGCTTAGCGGGGTCGGGGGCCCCCTACGAGCAGTACTTC.

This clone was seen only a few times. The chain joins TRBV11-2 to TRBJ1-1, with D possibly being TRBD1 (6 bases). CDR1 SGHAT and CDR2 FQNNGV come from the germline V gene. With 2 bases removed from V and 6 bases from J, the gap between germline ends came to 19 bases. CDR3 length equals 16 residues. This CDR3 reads CASSLSNREGFAEAFF. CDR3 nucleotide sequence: TGTGCCAGCAGCTTAAGTAACAGGGAGGGGTTTGCTGAAGCTTTCTTT.

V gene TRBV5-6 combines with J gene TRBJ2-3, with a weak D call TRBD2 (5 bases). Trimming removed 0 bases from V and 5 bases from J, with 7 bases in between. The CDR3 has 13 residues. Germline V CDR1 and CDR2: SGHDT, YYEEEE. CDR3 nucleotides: TGTGCCAGCAGCTTGGGGGCGGGAGATACGCAGTATTTT. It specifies CASSLGAGDTQYF.

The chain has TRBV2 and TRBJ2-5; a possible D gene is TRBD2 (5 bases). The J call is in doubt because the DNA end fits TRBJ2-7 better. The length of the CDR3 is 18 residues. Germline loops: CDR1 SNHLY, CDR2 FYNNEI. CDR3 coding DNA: TGTGCCAGCAGTATCAATAACGGGCGACCGGGGATGTCCTACGAGCAGTACTTC. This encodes CASSINNGRPGMSYEQYF.

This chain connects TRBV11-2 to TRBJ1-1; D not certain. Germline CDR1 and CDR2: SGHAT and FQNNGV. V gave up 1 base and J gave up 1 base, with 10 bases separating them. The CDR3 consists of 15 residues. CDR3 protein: CASSLGPYSNTEAFF. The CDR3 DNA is TGTGCCAGCAGCTTAGGCCCCTACTCGAACACTGAAGCTTTCTTT.

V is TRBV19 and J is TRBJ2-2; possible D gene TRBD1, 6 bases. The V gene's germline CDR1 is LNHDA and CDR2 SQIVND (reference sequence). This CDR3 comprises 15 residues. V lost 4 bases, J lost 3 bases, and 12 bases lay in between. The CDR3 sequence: CASSTGTKYTGELFF. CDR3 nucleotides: TGTGCCAGTAGTACCGGGACAAAGTACACCGGGGAGCTGTTTTTT.

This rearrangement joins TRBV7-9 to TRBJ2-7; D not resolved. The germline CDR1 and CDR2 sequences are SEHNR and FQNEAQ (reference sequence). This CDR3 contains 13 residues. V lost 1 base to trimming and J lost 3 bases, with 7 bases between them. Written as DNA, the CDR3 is TGTGCCAGCAGCTTAGGTCAAAACTACGAGCAGTACTTC. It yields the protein CASSLGQNYEQYF.

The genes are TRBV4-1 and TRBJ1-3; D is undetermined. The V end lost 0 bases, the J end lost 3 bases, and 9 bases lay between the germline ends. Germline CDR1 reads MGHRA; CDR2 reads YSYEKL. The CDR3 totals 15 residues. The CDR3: CASSQDTPSGNTIYF. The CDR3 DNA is TGCGCCAGCAGCCAAGATACCCCAAGTGGAAACACCATATATTTT.

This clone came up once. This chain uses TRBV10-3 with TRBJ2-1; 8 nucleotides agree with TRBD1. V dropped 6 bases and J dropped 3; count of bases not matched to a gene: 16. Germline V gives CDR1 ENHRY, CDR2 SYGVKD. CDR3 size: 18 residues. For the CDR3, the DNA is TGTGCCATCAGGGACAGGGAGGAGGCTCTAATTCGCTACAATGAGCAGTTCTTC. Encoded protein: CAIRDREEALIRYNEQFF.